A single sample gave rise to the 14 T cell receptor beta chains below, sequenced in a study of T cells after yellow fever vaccination (dated by TCRdb to the late 2010s). Preparation of the library involved 5' RACE. The sequencing machine was an Illumina NovaSeq 6000. TCRdb ran its own pipeline on the public reads, namely fastp trimming at Q25 and MiXCR clone calling, and kept in-frame beta chains. Each entry is one CDR3 protein sequence, shown with its most common DNA and genes. The sample has nearly 300,000 distinct CDR3 sequences on record, 7.5% to 9% of them singletons. The ten largest clones capture approximately 3.3% of the sample. Interpreted using the paper, the treatment or condition label stands for: live attenuated yellow fever vaccine strain. Here the sequenced sample was CD4+ T cells sorted from PBMCs, taken 5 days after the yellow fever booster vaccination. The origin of the receptors is a man aged 18 to 29 who received the YFV17D yellow fever vaccine.

This rearrangement joins TRBV29-1 to TRBJ2-5; the match to TRBD1 covers 12 bases. Germline V gene sequence: CDR1 SQVTM, CDR2 ANQGSEA. J was trimmed by 4 bases and V by 7 bases; bases with no gene match: 10. The CDR3 has 15 residues. For the CDR3, the DNA is TGCAGCGCTGCCCCGGGACAGGGGGCGGGAGAGACCCAGTACTTC. This gives the protein CSAAPGQGAGETQYF.

This clonotype was seen a handful of times. The chain is built from TRBV19 and TRBJ2-1; tentatively, D is TRBD1 (6 bases). The germline V gene encodes CDR1 LNHDA and CDR2 SQIVND (reference sequence). V dropped 6 bases and J dropped 0 bases, with 18 bases sitting between them. The CDR3 is made up of 17 amino acids. CDR3 DNA sequence: TGTGCCAGTAGCCACCAGGGGTTGGACTTCTCCTACAATGAGCAGTTCTTC. Amino acids: CASSHQGLDFSYNEQFF.

There are a few counts of this clonotype. This sequence joins TRBV5-1 and TRBJ1-1, with a weak D call TRBD1 (6 bases). Trimming cost V 2 bases and J 0 bases, with 14 bases left between them. Per the germline V gene, CDR1 is SGHRS and CDR2 is YFSETQ. CDR3 length: 16 amino acids. CDR3 loop: CASSFVPQGMNTEAFF. DNA of the CDR3: TGCGCCAGCAGCTTCGTTCCACAGGGTATGAACACTGAAGCTTTCTTT. The full variable domain, rest sourced from reference TRBV5-1 and TRBJ1-1, is KAGVTQTPRYLIKTRGQQVTLSCSPISGHRSVSWYQQTPGQGLQFLFEYFSETQRNKGNFPGRFSGRQFSNSRSEMNVSTLELGDSALYLCASSFVPQGMNTEAFFGQGTRLTVV.

V and J are TRBV12-3 or TRBV12-4 and TRBJ2-5, with 8 nucleotides matching TRBD2. V was clipped by 2 bases and J by 3 bases; unmatched bases: 8. This CDR3 is 16 amino acids long. CDR3 sequence reads: CASSLISGVVEETQYF. The CDR3 DNA sequence: TGTGCCAGCAGTTTAATTAGCGGGGTGGTTGAAGAGACCCAGTACTTC.

This clonotype occurred a few times. The J gene is TRBJ2-1, the V gene TRBV3-1; possible D gene TRBD2, 5 bases. The V end lost 1 base, the J end lost 7 bases, and 8 bases lay between the germline ends. The germline V gene encodes CDR1 LGHDT and CDR2 YNNKEL (reference sequence). This CDR3 region has 13 residues. The CDR3 sequence: CASSQGTRNEQFF. The CDR3 nucleotides are TGTGCCAGCAGCCAAGGGACTCGGAATGAGCAGTTCTTC.

V usage is TRBV6-5 and J usage is TRBJ2-2; no clear D gene. The CDR3 runs 13 residues. The V gene lost 6 bases and the J gene lost 5 bases, with 10 bases spanning the gap. CDR1 MNHEY and CDR2 SVGAGI come from the germline V gene. The chain's CDR3 is CASSLITTGELFF. The CDR3 DNA is TGTGCCAGCAGCCTGATTACAACCGGGGAGCTGTTTTTT.

In its sample, this clonotype was seen many times. V and J are TRBV4-1 and TRBJ2-4; D may correspond to TRBD1 or TRBD2 (5 bases each). The V end was cut by 6 bases, the J end by 9 bases, with 21 bases between. The length of the CDR3 is 15 residues. In germline, CDR1 is MGHRA, CDR2 YSYEKL. CDR3 loop: CASSNLGTGISIQYF. Here the CDR3 DNA reads TGCGCCAGCAGTAACCTCGGGACCGGGATAAGCATTCAGTACTTC.

This chain uses TRBV4-1 with TRBJ2-5; D remains ambiguous. Trimming cost V 0 bases and J 5 bases, with 4 bases left between them. The CDR3 is made up of 12 amino acids. The germline CDR1 and CDR2 sequences are MGHRA and YSYEKL. Written as DNA, the CDR3 is TGCGCCAGCAGCCAAGAAGGGGAGACCCAGTACTTC. Translation gives CASSQEGETQYF.

This clonotype was picked up many times. This chain joins TRBV29-1 and TRBJ2-3, with D perhaps being TRBD1 or TRBD2 (6 bases each). This CDR3 is built from 13 residues. Germline CDR1 and CDR2: SQVTM and ANQGSEA. Trimming shortened V by 2 bases and J by 1 base, and 7 bases separated the two germline ends. The CDR3 here is CSVERGGTDTQYF. CDR3 bases: TGCAGCGTTGAAAGGGGGGGCACAGATACGCAGTATTTT.

V gene TRBV11-2 combines with J gene TRBJ1-1; D is possibly TRBD1 (5 bases). This CDR3 is 15 amino acids long. Trimming took off 5 bases at V and 10 bases at J, with 23 bases between the two ends. CDR1 and CDR2 (germline): SGHAT, FQNNGV. For the CDR3, the DNA is TGTGCCAGCAGCCCAATACGACAGATACGTCATGGAGCTTTCTTT. Translation: CASSPIRQIRHGAFF.

The rearrangement joins TRBV20-1 to TRBJ1-1; tentative D call: TRBD1 (5 bases). Germline CDR1 is DFQATT and CDR2 is SNEGSKA (reference sequence). The CDR3 length is 14 residues. Trimming took 0 bases from V and 5 from J, leaving 13 bases between them. CDR3 residues: CSAREAGPKTEAFF. Here the CDR3 DNA reads TGCAGTGCTAGAGAGGCAGGGCCAAAGACTGAAGCTTTCTTT.

This chain connects TRBV4-3 to TRBJ2-1, with D perhaps TRBD1 (6 bases). Looked up from germline, CDR1 is LGHNA and CDR2 is YSLEER. V gave up 0 bases and J gave up 15 bases, with 18 bases separating them. The length of the CDR3 is 14 residues. CDR3 DNA: TGCGCCAGCAGCCAAGACCCCGACCAGGGGCCCATGTTCTTC. It codes for CASSQDPDQGPMFF.

This clonotype was detected ten times or more. The chain recombines TRBV7-2 with TRBJ2-3, with 9 bases that match TRBD1. Germline V gene lookup returns CDR1 SGHTA and CDR2 FQGNSA. The V gene end was trimmed by 5 bases and the J gene end by 14 bases; junction bases not matched to a gene: 14. This CDR3 spans 14 amino acids. CDR3 in DNA: TGTGCCAGCAGCCCCGGGACAGGGTGGGCGACCCTGTATTTT. This gives the protein CASSPGTGWATLYF. Together with reference TRBV7-2 and TRBJ2-3, the CDR3 gives the full variable domain: GAGVSQSPSNKVTEKGKDVELRCDPISGHTALYWYRQSLGQGLEFLIYFQGNSAPDKSGLPSDRFSAERTGGSVSTLTIQRTQQEDSAVYLCASSPGTGWATLYFGPGTRLTVL.

The chain joins TRBV7-8 to TRBJ2-5; TRBD1 matches 9 bases. J lost 1 base, V lost 1 base, and 1 base had no gene match. CDR1 and CDR2 from the germline V gene are SGHVS and FQNEAQ. This CDR3 region has 15 residues. The DNA for the CDR3 is TGTGCCAGCAGCTTAGAACAGGGGGCCCAAGAGACCCAGTACTTC. It codes for CASSLEQGAQETQYF.